This T cell receptor (beta chain) was sequenced in a study of cytomegalovirus exposure and HLA in healthy donors. Study context: As released early, the data held some 85 million unique TCRs from HLA-typed donors.

Broader study findings: Presence/absence analyses treated sequencing depth as roughly uniform across donors.

The germline V gene encodes CDR1 SGHAT and CDR2 FQNNGV. The CDR3 extends over 15 amino acids. V lost 5 bases and J 9 bases, leaving 20 bases between the germline ends. At sampling all donors were nominally healthy, likely with unrecorded immune exposures. Both 60 Vbeta primers and 13 Jbeta primers went into the PCR. Some clones are missing from TCRdb's copy, which holds only in-frame ones; the method was immunoSEQ multiplex PCR. The table shows fewer than 250,000 clones, with 74% occurring only once. As concerns this clone: The antigen is not known.

V is TRBV11-2 and J is TRBJ2-1; D is perhaps TRBD2 (5 bases). The specimen sequenced was PBMCs. The receptor's source is a woman aged 25 to 39 in good health and CMV-seropositive. CDR3 residues: CASSPRERGGGEQFF. Written as DNA, the CDR3 is TGTGCCAGCAGCCCCCGAGAGCGCGGAGGAGGTGAGCAGTTCTTC.